This T cell receptor (beta chain) appears in the sequencing data of a study of cytomegalovirus exposure and HLA in healthy donors. General observations from the study: Reports showed the classifier diagnosing cytomegalovirus status with high specificity and sensitivity. The tendency of first-cohort TCR clusters to co-occur in the 120 validation repertoires was the finding of a later analysis. It was 160 or so TCR beta chains that were listed as cytomegalovirus-associated.

The CDR3 length is 15 residues. The germline V gene has CDR1 LNHDA and CDR2 SQIVND (reference sequence). Trimming removed 6 bases at V and 0 bases at J, with 12 bases between. The donors were members of the approximately 130-subject validation cohort (separate from the approximately 650-subject first cohort). Sequencing was performed with immunoSEQ multiplex PCR; in TCRdb, only in-frame clones are kept and a portion is missing. The data hold 150,000 to 200,000 clones, with about 90% observed a single time. Note on this clone: No antigen is known for it. This specimen includes other DNA sequences encoding the same CDR3.

This receptor was taken from a woman under 30 in good health and CMV-seropositive. The genes are TRBV19 and TRBJ2-1; weak D call: TRBD1 (6 bases). The sample was PBMCs. This chain's CDR3 is CASRPDRSSYNEQFF. As DNA, the CDR3 is TGTGCCAGTAGACCCGACAGGAGCTCCTACAATGAGCAGTTCTTC.